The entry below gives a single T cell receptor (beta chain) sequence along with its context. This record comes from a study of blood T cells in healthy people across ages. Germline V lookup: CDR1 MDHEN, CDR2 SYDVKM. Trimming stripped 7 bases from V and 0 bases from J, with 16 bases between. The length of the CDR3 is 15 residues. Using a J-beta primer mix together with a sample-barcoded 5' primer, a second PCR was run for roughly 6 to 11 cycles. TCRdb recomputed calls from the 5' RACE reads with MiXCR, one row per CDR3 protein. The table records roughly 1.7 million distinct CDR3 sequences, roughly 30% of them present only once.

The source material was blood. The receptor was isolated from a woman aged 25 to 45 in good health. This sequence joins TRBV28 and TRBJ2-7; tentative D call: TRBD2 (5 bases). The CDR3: CASTRGRRSSYEQYF. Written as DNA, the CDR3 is TGTGCCAGCACCCGAGGGCGGAGGAGCTCCTACGAGCAGTACTTC.